The sample holds one count of the clone carrying this TCR beta chain. Per the original data handling: Scientists estimated how many nucleated cells there were by amplifying reference gene primers. Here immunoSEQ multiplex PCR was the method, and the copy in TCRdb shows in-frame clones only, minus some. V, J and clone size are taken as reported in that table, and D and trimming were inferred from the DNA itself. The sample holds about 150,000 clones, roughly 80% seen once. The sample comes from a study of blood T cell repertoires in COVID-19. About the study: The United States, Italy and Spain supplied acute and convalescent COVID-19 samples.

The CDR3 sequence is 14 residues long. Trimming removed 6 bases from V and 2 bases from J; junction bases left unmatched: 6. Germline CDR1 and CDR2: ENHRY and SYGVKD. Sequencing was done on a sample of peripheral blood. The TCR comes from a man between 60 and 75 years old with acute or convalescent COVID-19. This chain joins TRBV10-3 and TRBJ1-1, with TRBD1 identical over 7 bases. Written as DNA, the CDR3 is TGTGCCATCAGCACCGGGACAGCAAACACTGAAGCTTTCTTT. It encodes CAISTGTANTEAFF.